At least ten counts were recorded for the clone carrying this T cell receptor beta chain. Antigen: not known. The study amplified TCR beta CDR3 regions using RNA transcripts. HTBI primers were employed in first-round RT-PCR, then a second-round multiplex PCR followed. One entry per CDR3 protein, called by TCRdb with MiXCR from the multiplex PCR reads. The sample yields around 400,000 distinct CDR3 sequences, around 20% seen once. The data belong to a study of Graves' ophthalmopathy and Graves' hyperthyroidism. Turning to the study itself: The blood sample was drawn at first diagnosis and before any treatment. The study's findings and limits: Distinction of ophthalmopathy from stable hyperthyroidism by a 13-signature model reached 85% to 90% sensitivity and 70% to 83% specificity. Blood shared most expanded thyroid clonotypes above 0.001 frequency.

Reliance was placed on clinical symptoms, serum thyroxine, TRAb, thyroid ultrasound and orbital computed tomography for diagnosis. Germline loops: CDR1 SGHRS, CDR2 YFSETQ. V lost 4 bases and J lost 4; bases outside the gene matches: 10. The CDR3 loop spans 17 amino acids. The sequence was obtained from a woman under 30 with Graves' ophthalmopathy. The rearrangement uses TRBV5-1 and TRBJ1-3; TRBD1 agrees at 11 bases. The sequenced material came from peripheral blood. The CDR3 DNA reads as TGCGCCAGCAGCCCCGTCGGGACAGGGGGGACAGGAAACACCATATATTTT. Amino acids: CASSPVGTGGTGNTIYF.